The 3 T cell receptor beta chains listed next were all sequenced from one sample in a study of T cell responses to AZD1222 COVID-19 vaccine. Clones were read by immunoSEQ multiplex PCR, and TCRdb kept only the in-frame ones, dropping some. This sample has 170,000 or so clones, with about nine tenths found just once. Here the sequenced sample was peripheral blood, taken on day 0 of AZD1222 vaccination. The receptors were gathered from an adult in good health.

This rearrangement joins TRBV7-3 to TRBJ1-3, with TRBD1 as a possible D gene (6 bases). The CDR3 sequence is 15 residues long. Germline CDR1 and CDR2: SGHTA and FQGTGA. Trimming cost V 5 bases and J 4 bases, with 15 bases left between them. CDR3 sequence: CASSQKGGYGNTIYF. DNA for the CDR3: TGTGCCAGCAGCCAAAAGGGGGGGTACGGAAACACCATATATTTT.

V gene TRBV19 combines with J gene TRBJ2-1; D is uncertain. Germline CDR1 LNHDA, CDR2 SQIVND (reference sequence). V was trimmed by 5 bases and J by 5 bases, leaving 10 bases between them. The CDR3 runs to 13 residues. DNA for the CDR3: TGTGCCAGTAGTTTAACCGTTAACAATGAGCAGTTCTTC. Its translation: CASSLTVNNEQFF.

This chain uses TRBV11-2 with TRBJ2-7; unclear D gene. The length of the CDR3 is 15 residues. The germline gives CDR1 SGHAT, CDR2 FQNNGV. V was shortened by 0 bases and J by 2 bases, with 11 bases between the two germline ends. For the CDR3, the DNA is TGTGCCAGCAGCTTAGATCACGGACGGACCTACGAGCAGTACTTC. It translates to CASSLDHGRTYEQYF. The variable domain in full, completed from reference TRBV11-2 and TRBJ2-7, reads EAGVAQSPRYKIIEKRQSVAFWCNPISGHATLYWYQQILGQGPKLLIQFQNNGVVDDSQLPKDRFSAERLKGVDSTLKIQPAKLEDSAVYLCASSLDHGRTYEQYFGPGTRLTVT.